These 10 T cell receptor beta chains were all obtained from the same sample, sequenced in a study of shared clonotypes between healthy human individuals. Assay: immunoSEQ multiplex PCR; the TCRdb copy retains only in-frame clones and omits some. Altogether about 1 million clones are present, more than 65% being singletons, with the ten largest covering approximately 1.5%. Sequenced material: memory CD4+ T cells sorted from blood. Subset given: CD45RA-negative fraction. All receptors derive from a man aged 18 to 29 in good health.

This chain links TRBV20-1 with TRBJ2-7; D call uncertain. This CDR3 spans 11 amino acids. Trimming shortened V by 5 bases and J by 6 bases, and 11 bases separated the two germline ends. Germline V gene data show CDR1 as DFQATT and CDR2 as SNEGSKA (reference sequence). The CDR3 DNA follows: TGCAGTGCTGGCCGGAATTTCGAGCAGTACTTC. Translated, it gives CSAGRNFEQYF.

The chain combines TRBV5-1 with TRBJ1-1; 7 bases align to TRBD1. Germline V CDR1 and CDR2: SGHRS, YFSETQ. The CDR3 consists of 14 residues. Trimming cost V 5 bases and J 5 bases; bases outside gene matches: 9. The CDR3 loop is CASRPTGERTEAFF. The CDR3 DNA follows: TGCGCCAGCAGGCCCACAGGGGAGAGAACTGAAGCTTTCTTT. Variable domain in full (rest from reference TRBV5-1 and TRBJ1-1): KAGVTQTPRYLIKTRGQQVTLSCSPISGHRSVSWYQQTPGQGLQFLFEYFSETQRNKGNFPGRFSGRQFSNSRSEMNVSTLELGDSALYLCASRPTGERTEAFFGQGTRLTVV.

The V call is TRBV11-2, the J call TRBJ2-5; D possibly corresponds to TRBD1 (5 bases). Germline V gene sequence: CDR1 SGHAT, CDR2 FQNNGV. The CDR3 contains 13 residues. V lost 3 bases to trimming and J lost 2 bases, with 7 bases between them. The CDR3 DNA reads TGTGCCAGCAGCTTTGGGGCTCAAGAGACCCAGTACTTC. This translates into CASSFGAQETQYF.

The J gene is TRBJ1-1, the V gene TRBV18, with 7 positions matching TRBD1. Trimming took 2 bases from V and 0 from J; bases not matched to a gene: 9. Germline V gene sequence: CDR1 KGHSH, CDR2 LQKENI. CDR3 length: 17 amino acids. The CDR3 DNA sequence: TGTGCCAGCTCACCAACCGCTGGACAGGTTATGAACACTGAAGCTTTCTTT. This encodes CASSPTAGQVMNTEAFF.

The chain recombines TRBV14 with TRBJ1-4, with a possible D match to TRBD1 (5 bases). Germline CDR1 SGHDN, CDR2 FVKESK. This CDR3 is built from 14 residues. Trimming pared 4 bases from V and 13 bases from J, leaving 19 bases between. CDR3 coding DNA: TGTGCCAGCAGCCCCCCTTTGCAGGGCGCAACACTGTTTTTT. Protein sequence: CASSPPLQGATLFF. The full variable domain, completed using reference TRBV14 and TRBJ1-4, is EAGVTQFPSHSVIEKGQTVTLRCDPISGHDNLYWYRRVMGKEIKFLLHFVKESKQDESGMPNNRFLAERTGGTYSTLKVQPAELEDSGVYFCASSPPLQGATLFFGSGTQLSVL.

The chain has TRBV7-2 and TRBJ2-5; D is uncertain. The CDR3 sequence is 13 residues long. Trimming left V 3 bases short and J 4 bases short, with 9 bases between. Germline-derived CDR1 and CDR2 are SGHTA and FQGNSA. The CDR3 protein is CASSLGFRETQYF. Written as DNA, the CDR3 is TGTGCCAGCAGCTTGGGGTTCCGAGAGACCCAGTACTTC.

The chain carries TRBV28 and TRBJ1-6; tentatively, D is TRBD1 (6 bases). Germline-derived CDR1 and CDR2 are MDHEN and SYDVKM. The CDR3 totals 14 residues. Trimming took off 8 bases at V and 5 bases at J, with 13 bases between the two ends. The CDR3 here is CASLPAGDNSPLHF. The DNA of the CDR3 is TGTGCCAGCCTCCCGGCAGGGGATAATTCACCCCTCCACTTT. The variable domain in full, with the rest retrieved from reference TRBV28 and TRBJ1-6, is DVKVTQSSRYLVKRTGEKVFLECVQDMDHENMFWYRQDPGLGLRLIYFSYDVKMKEKGDIPEGYSVSREKKERFSLILESASTNQTSMYLCASLPAGDNSPLHFGNGTRLTVT.

With regard to this clone: This clone may be a read error of a much larger clone one base away. The chain couples TRBV2 to TRBJ1-5, with unresolved D. The V gene's germline CDR1 is SNHLY and CDR2 FYNNEI. This CDR3 has 12 amino acids. The CDR3 loop reads CAGSETGQPQHF. In DNA form, the CDR3 reads TGTGCCGGCAGTGAAACGGGGCAGCCCCAGCATTTT.

This rearrangement joins TRBV5-6 to TRBJ2-3, with a weak D call TRBD2 (5 bases). The germline V and J ends were trimmed by 4 bases and 3 bases, with 15 bases remaining between them. The length of the CDR3 is 15 residues. Per the germline V gene, CDR1 is SGHDT and CDR2 is YYEEEE. The CDR3 DNA reads as TGTGCCAGCAGCCCCGGGGAGAGCATAACAGATACGCAGTATTTT. This translates into CASSPGESITDTQYF.

The chain is built from TRBV29-1 and TRBJ2-5; unclear D gene. V dropped 4 bases and J dropped 2 bases, with 8 bases sitting between them. This CDR3 is built from 12 residues. CDR1 is SQVTM, CDR2 ANQGSEA, per germline. CDR3 coding DNA: TGCAGCGTTGCGGACGGACAAGAGACCCAGTACTTC. Translating gives CSVADGQETQYF.